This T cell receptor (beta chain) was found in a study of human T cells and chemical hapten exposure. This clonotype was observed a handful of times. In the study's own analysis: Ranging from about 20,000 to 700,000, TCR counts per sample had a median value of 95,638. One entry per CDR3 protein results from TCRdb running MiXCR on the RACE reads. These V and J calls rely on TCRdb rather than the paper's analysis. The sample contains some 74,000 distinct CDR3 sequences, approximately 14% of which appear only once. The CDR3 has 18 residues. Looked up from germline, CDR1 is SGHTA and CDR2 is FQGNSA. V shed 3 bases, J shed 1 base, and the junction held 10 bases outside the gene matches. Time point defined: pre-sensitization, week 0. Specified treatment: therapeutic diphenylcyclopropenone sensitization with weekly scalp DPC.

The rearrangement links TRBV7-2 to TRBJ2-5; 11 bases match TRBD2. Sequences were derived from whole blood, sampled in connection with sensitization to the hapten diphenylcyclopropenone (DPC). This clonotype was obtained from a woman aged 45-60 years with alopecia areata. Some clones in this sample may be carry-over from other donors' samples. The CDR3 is CASSLAGTSGGGQETQYF. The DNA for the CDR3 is TGTGCCAGCAGCTTGGCCGGGACTAGCGGAGGGGGCCAAGAGACCCAGTACTTC.